This T cell receptor beta chain appears in the sequencing data of a study of blood T cell repertoires in COVID-19 (dated by TCRdb to 2018 to 2020). Turning to the overall study: The collaborator samples originated in the United States, Italy and Spain and spanned the acute and convalescent phases of COVID-19. Subjects who had been exposed to COVID-19, were actively infected with it, or had recovered from it provided the deeply sampled blood TCRbeta repertoires that made up the dataset. The repertoires were made available in a free public database intended to serve as a resource for research on the immune response to SARS-CoV-2. Samples came from the ongoing ImmuneRACE study (first 160 participants) plus 1,254 subjects from 6 global collaborators. The sample metadata nearly always contained a de-identified subject ID, COVID-19 status, age in years and sex. Where available, HLA class I and class II types were taken from metadata supplied by the sample provider and were not determined by assay-based typing. The prospective study material was composed of cDNA or gDNA derived from T cells, B-cell-depleted T cells, or PBMCs.

Participants in the prospective study were aged about 18 to 89 years, lived in some 24 United States geographic areas, and enrolled through a virtual design. Cohort assignment in the prospective study relied on participant-reported clinical history from a screening survey and a study questionnaire. A participant counted as exposed if, within 2 weeks of entering the study, that participant had been in contact with someone who had a PCR-confirmed or clinician-diagnosed COVID-19 case. Each participant in the prospective study had whole blood, serum and a nasopharyngeal or oropharyngeal swab collected by mobile phlebotomists. Over a roughly two-month period, participants in the prospective study had the option of providing additional blood draws and questionnaires. Prospective study blood samples were shipped either frozen or at room temperature before DNA extraction. Study-wide findings and limitations: The quantity of clinical and demographic metadata differed by source and by participant and was supplied without curation.

For CDR1 and CDR2, the germline V gene (reference sequence) lists LNHDA and SQIVND. V was cut back by 1 base and J by 4 bases, leaving a gap of 11 bases between them. From its cysteine to its phenylalanine, the CDR3 spans 14 amino acids. Only the CDR3 portion is preserved as DNA: 42 bases, with reading frame beginning at the first base. TCRbeta CDR3 regions were amplified from genomic DNA by means of the immunoSEQ Assay, a bias-controlled multiplex PCR. On the study's bioinformatics: Nucleated cell counts per sample were estimated from amplification of reference gene primers within the assay. To quantify the absolute abundance of each unique TCRbeta CDR3 rearrangement, sequence reads were collapsed and filtered. For each sample, productive Simpson clonality was calculated by taking the square root of Simpson's diversity index across productive rearrangements. Entries here come from immuneACCESS through TCRdb and include only in-frame sequences with V and J called. Some clones fail to appear in such tables; in the studies checked, an unresolved V gene covers under half of the shortfall, and the cause of the remainder is unknown. That table furnishes V, J and clone size, whereas the DNA furnished D and trimming. The sample table shows nearly 300,000 clones, and roughly 91% are seen once. 2.5% to 3.5% of the sample lies in the top ten.

On this clone: This receptor's antigen is unknown. It has no much larger one-base neighbor in the sample; base qualities were not kept.

Source material: PBMCs or T cells enriched from blood (not recorded which). The TCR was taken from a woman aged 45-59 years who had been exposed to COVID-19. Recombination linked TRBV19 to TRBJ2-7, with TRBD2 tentatively as D gene (5 bases match). For the CDR3, the sequence is CASSIGPGGYEQYF. The nucleotide sequence is TGTGCCAGTAGTATAGGACCGGGCGGGTACGAGCAGTACTTC. With all but the CDR3 taken from the reference TRBV19 and TRBJ2-7 genes, the full variable domain is: DGGITQSPKYLFRKEGQNVTLSCEQNLNHDAMYWYRQDPGQGLRLIYYSQIVNDFQKGDIAEGYSVSREKKESFPLTVTSAQKNPTAFYLCASSIGPGGYEQYFGPGTRLTVT.